This entry is about one T cell receptor (beta chain). No antigen is known for it. No much larger clone is present one base from it, and per-base qualities are unavailable. This entry comes from a study of blood T cell repertoires in COVID-19 (dated by TCRdb to about 2020). About the study as a whole: The collaborator samples originated in the United States, Italy and Spain and spanned the acute and convalescent phases of COVID-19. Samples came from the ongoing ImmuneRACE study (first 160 participants) plus 1,254 subjects from 6 global collaborators. The repertoires were made available in a free public database intended to serve as a resource for research on the immune response to SARS-CoV-2. Subjects who had been exposed to COVID-19, were actively infected with it, or had recovered from it provided the deeply sampled blood TCRbeta repertoires that made up the dataset. The prospective study material was composed of cDNA or gDNA derived from T cells, B-cell-depleted T cells, or PBMCs. HLA class I and class II types, where available, came from metadata supplied by the sample provider rather than from assay-based typing. Nearly every sample came with metadata listing a de-identified subject ID, COVID-19 status, age in years and sex. General conclusions and limits of the study: Clinical and demographic metadata were provided uncurated, with the amount varying by source and participant.

Looking up the germline V gene yields CDR1 SGHRS and CDR2 YFSETQ. Ends trimmed: V by 3 bases, J by 13 bases; bases unmatched to a gene: 10. Spanning cysteine to phenylalanine, the CDR3 consists of 13 amino acids. Kept here is only the CDR3 DNA, which spans 39 bases and is read in frame from base 1. One collaborating source in Seattle enrolled patients while the patients were actively infected and followed the patients over time throughout the course of disease. Collaborating institutions collected whole blood in K2EDTA tubes following their own protocols. For TCRbeta analysis, collaborator samples were shipped as frozen whole blood, as isolated PBMCs, or as DNA extracted from either sample type. TCRbeta CDR3 regions were amplified from genomic DNA by means of the immunoSEQ Assay, a bias-controlled multiplex PCR. On the authors' methods: Within the assay, amplification of reference gene primers was used to estimate how many nucleated cells each sample contained. To quantify the absolute abundance of each unique TCRbeta CDR3 rearrangement, sequence reads were collapsed and filtered. For each sample, productive Simpson clonality was calculated by taking the square root of Simpson's diversity index across productive rearrangements. Held by TCRdb, this immuneACCESS table contains in-frame sequences only and omits some clones. Under half of the omission traces to an unresolved V gene where checked; the cause of the rest is unknown. D and trimming were read from the DNA, whereas the V and J calls and clone size are those reported in that table. The sample contains tens of thousands of clones, around 88% of them found a single time. Clones ranked in the top ten supply around 18% of the sample.

This TCR came from a woman aged 60-75 years with COVID-19, enrolled during active disease. Sequencing used peripheral blood. The chain was built from TRBV5-1 and TRBJ2-5; 9 junctional bases match TRBD2. The CDR3 reads as follows: CASSSSAGGQWYF. The bases read TGCGCCAGCAGCTCTTCAGCGGGGGGACAATGGTACTTC.